This T cell receptor (beta chain) was sequenced in a study of CD8+ T cells in alopecia areata. Overall study context: Skin grafts from roughly 6-12-month-old C3H/HeJ donors with spontaneous alopecia were placed on roughly 7-10-week-old female C3H/HeJ mice.

Sequencing used cDNA as its template, made by extracting RNA and reverse transcribing it. Data came from immunoSEQ multiplex PCR; TCRdb stores just in-frame clones and leaves some out. The table lists about 120,000 clones, with no singletons. The study's findings and limits: Compared with mice, patients displayed less clear TCR sharing, possibly for HLA-related reasons. The study found higher clonality in lesional than normal scalp, especially in alopecia totalis/universalis. Alphabeta T cells residing in normal skin are also sequenced in scalp samples.

The table lists this clone with a few counts. Its antigen is currently unknown. Genes and germline come from the mouse. Read sequence stops 4 residues before the CDR3 end, and the germline J gene provides the missing end. This CDR3 region has 13 residues. Germline-derived CDR1 and CDR2 are NSHNY and SYGAGN. Sequenced material: lesional skin. V usage is TRBV13-1 and J usage is TRBJ1-1; D not resolved. This receptor was taken from a C3H/HeJ mouse with alopecia areata. The mouse strain carries the MHC haplotype H2-k. The CDR3 protein is CASSDWGGTEVFF. Incomplete CDR3 DNA: TGTGCCAGCAGTGATTGGGGTGGGACA.